This entry is about one T cell receptor beta chain. Sequencing used immunoSEQ multiplex PCR; TCRdb keeps in-frame clones, though not all of them. The sample lists 30,000 to 40,000 clones; 94% were seen once. These data are taken from a study of T cell changes during pregnancy in multiple sclerosis. The V end was cut by 2 bases, the J end by 2 bases, with 12 bases between. The CDR3 consists of 15 residues. Looked up from germline, CDR1 is MNHEY and CDR2 is SVGAGI. The receptor comes from a female donor with multiple sclerosis, enrolled in a pregnancy study. The V and J genes are TRBV6-5 and TRBJ1-2; no reliable D call. Specimen: CD4+ T cells from peripheral blood mononuclear cells, collected in the second trimester of pregnancy. The CDR3 spells CASSYHQAGNYGYTF. DNA of the CDR3: TGTGCCAGCAGTTACCATCAGGCCGGCAACTATGGCTACACCTTC.